A selection of T cell receptor beta chains follows, all from one sample in a study of CD8 T cells in ankylosing spondylitis. TCRdb ran MiXCR on the 5' RACE reads and lists one entry per CDR3 protein. The table records 750,000 to 850,000 distinct CDR3 sequences, approximately 12% of them present only once. The sequencing input was blood, either unsorted or a sorted T cell fraction (not recorded which). These receptors originate from a male donor with ankylosing spondylitis. Each CDR3 is given with its conserved first and last residue. Each record gives: D gene, CDR3 length, V gene, J gene, clone size, CDR3 DNA, CDR3 protein. D genes are given only for firm matches. For some rows the clone size is stated as once, few or many, or as a class when expanded; others skip it.

-	14	TRBV29-1	TRBJ1-5	many	TGCAGCGTTATAACCGGCGGGGCCGGGCAGCCCCAGCATTTT	CSVITGGAGQPQHF
-	14	TRBV7-2	TRBJ2-7	-	TGTGCCAGCAGCTTACGGTCAGACTCCTACGAGCAGTACTTC	CASSLRSDSYEQYF
-	13	TRBV7-2	TRBJ2-7	-	TGTGCCAGCAGCCGAAACCCCCCCTACGAGCAGTACTTC	CASSRNPPYEQYF
-	15	TRBV7-2	TRBJ1-4	-	TGTGCCAGCAGCTTATTTAACGCCGTTAATGAAAAACTGTTTTTT	CASSLFNAVNEKLFF
-	15	TRBV5-1	TRBJ2-3	many	TGCGCCAGCAGCTTGGGATTCCCCCTCACAGATACGCAGTATTTT	CASSLGFPLTDTQYF
-	14	TRBV4-3	TRBJ2-1	-	TGCGCCAGCAGCCAAGTATCCAGGTACAATGAGCAGTTCTTC	CASSQVSRYNEQFF
-	13	TRBV9	TRBJ2-1	once	TGTGCCAGCAGCGTAGGCTGGGGTCTTGAGCAGTTCTTC	CASSVGWGLEQFF
-	14	TRBV20-1	TRBJ2-1	few	TGCAGTGCTAATGGGCGGGTAGCCTACAATGAGCAGTTCTTC	CSANGRVAYNEQFF
-	14	TRBV5-1	TRBJ1-4	few	TGCGCCAGCAGCGCGGGACAACCTAATGAAAAACTGTTTTTT	CASSAGQPNEKLFF
-	18	TRBV27	TRBJ1-5	few	TGTGCCAGCAGTTTAAGAGGTACAGTCTTTAAGAGCAATCAGCCCCAGCATTTT	CASSLRGTVFKSNQPQHF
-	14	TRBV5-1	TRBJ1-4	few	TGCGCCAGCAGCTTGGAAGGGAGTGGAGAAAAACTGTTTTTT	CASSLEGSGEKLFF
TRBD1	15	TRBV12-3/TRBV12-4	TRBJ2-2	-	TGTGCCAGCAGTTTAAACAGGGGCTTAGGCGGGGAGCTGTTTTTT	CASSLNRGLGGELFF
-	11	TRBV20-1	TRBJ1-1	-	TGCAGTGACCAGAGAAACACTGAAGCTTTCTTT	CSDQRNTEAFF
-	14	TRBV28	TRBJ2-5	few	TGTGCCAGCAGTTTATCAGGGGCGCGGGAGACCCAGTACTTC	CASSLSGARETQYF
-	16	TRBV6-5	TRBJ1-5	few	TGTGCCAGCAGTTACGGTGGCAGGGTATTGGATCAGCCCCAGCATTTT	CASSYGGRVLDQPQHF
TRBD1	20	TRBV6-2/TRBV6-3	TRBJ1-6	few	TGTGCCAGCAGTTTCCTCGTGGACAGGGGCAGGCGTGGCGGAAATTCACCCCTCCACTTT	CASSFLVDRGRRGGNSPLHF
-	15	TRBV25-1	TRBJ2-5	few	TGTGCCAGCAGTGAATGGGGGACTGGCGAAGAGACCCAGTACTTC	CASSEWGTGEETQYF
TRBD1	17	TRBV7-2	TRBJ1-6	-	TGTGCCAGCAGCCCTCGACAGGGGGTGGCATACGGCTTCCCCCTCCACTTT	CASSPRQGVAYGFPLHF
TRBD1	15	TRBV3-1	TRBJ1-1	-	TGTGCCAGCAGCACAGGGGCAGGGGCAGGAACTGAAGCTTTCTTT	CASSTGAGAGTEAFF
-	15	TRBV12-3/TRBV12-4	TRBJ1-6	few	TGTGCCAGCAGCCCCTTTGCGACAGGAATCTCACCCCTCCACTTT	CASSPFATGISPLHF
-	13	TRBV12-3/TRBV12-4	TRBJ1-2	many	TGTGCCAGCAGTTTATGGGGGGCGGATGGCTACACCTTC	CASSLWGADGYTF